Listed below are T cell receptor beta chains from one sample, sequenced in a study of blood T cell repertoires in COVID-19. Produced via immunoSEQ multiplex PCR; TCRdb's table is partial and in-frame only. The sample shows about 200,000 clones, approximately 78% of them seen only once. Sequencing was performed on peripheral blood. Receptors were obtained from an elderly woman with COVID-19, enrolled during active disease. The conserved cysteine and the conserved F or W are not part of the CDR3 here.

J gene | V gene | CDR3 protein
TRBJ1-1 | TRBV4-1 | ASSQRRVTEAF
TRBJ1-4 | TRBV5-1 | ASSLGREWDEKLF
TRBJ2-3 | TRBV11-2 | ASSSPGLRTDTQY
TRBJ2-7 | TRBV6-5 | ASSYSVRGPYEQY
TRBJ1-2 | TRBV28 | ASSLARPGGSGGYT
TRBJ2-1 | TRBV18 | ASSPSSGGYNEQF
TRBJ1-2 | TRBV5-4 | ASSLRTTYGYT
TRBJ1-2 | TRBV5-1 | ASSPTTGAGGYT
TRBJ2-6 | TRBV9 | ASRAGTGTSGANVLT
TRBJ2-2 | TRBV5-8 | ASSGPGSLNTGELF
TRBJ2-7 | TRBV19 | ASSTAGAYEQY
TRBJ1-5 | TRBV23-1 | ASSPRTGVGNQPQH
TRBJ1-1 | TRBV21-1 | ASSSTGGQAF
TRBJ2-5 | TRBV4-3 | ASSPGHFGETQY
TRBJ1-4 | TRBV14 | ASSQGDRLNEKLF
TRBJ2-7 | TRBV2 | ATRREVSAEQY
TRBJ2-3 | TRBV3-1/TRBV3-2 | ASSPTSGGTDTQY
TRBJ1-1 | TRBV6-2/TRBV6-3 | ASSGGAPEAF
TRBJ2-5 | TRBV27 | ASSPQGSQETQY
TRBJ1-2 | TRBV30 | AGNRGYGYT
TRBJ1-1 | TRBV9 | ASSVGVYAATEAF
TRBJ2-2 | TRBV29-1 | SVEFLASTGELF
TRBJ2-3 | TRBV9 | ASSLRLAEETDTQY
TRBJ1-2 | TRBV6-6 | ASSYSGRRDGYT
TRBJ1-2 | TRBV19 | ASSIGQDYGYT
TRBJ1-5 | TRBV7-9 | ASSSTDISNQPQH
TRBJ2-3 | TRBV27 | ASSLQAPNTDTQY
TRBJ2-1 | TRBV24-1 | ATSKDSQFNEQF
TRBJ2-5 | TRBV4-1 | ASSQDKGLSGGETQY
TRBJ2-5 | TRBV6-2/TRBV6-3 | ASSYTTGTQY
TRBJ1-5 | TRBV6-5 | ASSYSGGYQPQH
TRBJ2-5 | TRBV5-4 | ASSDRLAGGETQY
TRBJ1-2 | TRBV12-3/TRBV12-4 | ASSLVANYGYT
TRBJ2-7 | TRBV9 | ASSVGGVGYEQY
TRBJ1-1 | TRBV6-2/TRBV6-3 | ASSYLRTVNTEAF
TRBJ1-2 | TRBV28 | ASSGGQYDYGYT
TRBJ1-1 | TRBV18 | ASSPLTEDTEAF
TRBJ1-1 | TRBV15 | ATSRDPGTEAF
TRBJ1-2 | TRBV6-4 | ASSDRTGRGSYT
TRBJ1-2 | TRBV5-1 | ASSLAPQNYGYT
TRBJ2-5 | TRBV7-9 | ASSAFGGQETQY
TRBJ1-4 | TRBV5-1 | ASSFGAGGGEKLF
TRBJ2-2 | TRBV27 | ASSFRGVTGELF
TRBJ2-3 | TRBV14 | ASSQLSLGDTQY
TRBJ2-1 | TRBV10-3 | ATTTSGNYNEQF
TRBJ1-4 | TRBV5-1 | ASSLGRVEEKLF
TRBJ2-5 | TRBV10-3 | AISGSGGSGGGTETQY
TRBJ1-6 | TRBV7-2 | ASRPTGVNSPLH
TRBJ2-7 | TRBV18 | ASSPQGGSSVNEQY
TRBJ2-1 | TRBV27 | ASSTRAAYNEQF
TRBJ2-1 | TRBV28 | ASTLGLAGSNEQF
TRBJ1-4 | TRBV7-2 | ASSLRGQVATNEKLF